This is a list of T cell receptor beta chains from one sample in a study of T cell responses to AZD1222 COVID-19 vaccine. Assay used: immunoSEQ multiplex PCR; TCRdb lists only in-frame clones, some missing. The sample holds roughly 90,000 clones, 80% to 90% seen once. This material consisted of peripheral blood, taken 28 days after the second AZD1222 dose. All receptors come from an adult who received the AZD1222 COVID-19 vaccine. The conserved cysteine and the conserved F or W are not part of the CDR3 here. Clone size, where shown, is once, few, many, or a class for clones that have expanded.

-,TRBV19,12,ASQKPGQGAEAF
few,TRBV6-4,13,ASSASPDRAGGYT
-,TRBV18,11,ASSPLYTGELF
-,TRBV7-9,12,ASSLPASGAGYT
-,TRBV15,9,ATRLRNEQF
-,TRBV27,14,ASSDVSSGRRDTQY
-,TRBV7-6,15,ASSPYRGVRTGDEAF
-,TRBV5-5,12,ASSFGRESYEQY
-,TRBV4-2,13,ASSHEGGRDYEQY
-,TRBV6-6,12,ASSPGRTNTEAF
-,TRBV11-2,10,ASSLLADTQY
-,TRBV5-1,12,ASRQGLSVSPLH
-,TRBV18,12,ASSPTGEEDTIY
-,TRBV3-1/TRBV3-2,12,ASSSGQGGESIY
-,TRBV3-1/TRBV3-2,14,ASSQGVSGNQETQY
-,TRBV5-1,10,ASSLQGYEQY
once,TRBV7-2,13,ASSLGGTVTDTQY
-,TRBV12-3/TRBV12-4,10,ASSLALGPLH
-,TRBV29-1,9,SVEEGDGYT
-,TRBV11-2,15,ASSLIRTGGTNEKLF
-,TRBV6-5,11,ASSYRVVTEAF
-,TRBV9,15,ASSVEGGLGRNSPLH
-,TRBV25-1,13,ASSQGTGGNYGYT
-,TRBV19,12,ASSKGQADQPQH
-,TRBV9,13,ASSVAAEGGDTQY
-,TRBV4-3,15,ASSQDQTSALTYEQY
-,TRBV30,13,AWSVGTSGNYEQF
few,TRBV12-3/TRBV12-4,11,ATRQGGGNTIY
-,TRBV6-5,9,ASSYSRRWY
-,TRBV30,13,AWSAGRWTTAEQY
-,TRBV3-1/TRBV3-2,11,ASSSREGLELF
-,TRBV11-2,13,ASRFGQIFEGEQF
-,TRBV3-1/TRBV3-2,11,ASSQYLDNEQF
-,TRBV5-1,12,ASTLGRANTEAF
-,TRBV7-3,13,ASSPDVRNTGELF
-,TRBV9,15,ASSIDPTRFPNSPLH
few,TRBV4-2,12,ASSPGTDNEKLF
-,TRBV2,14,ASSGPGRGIQETQY
-,TRBV7-2,14,ASSLVAWGSYNEQF
-,TRBV13,12,ASSLGGGSYEQY
-,TRBV2,14,ASRSQAGESYNEQF
-,TRBV11-2,12,ASSLVTAASTQY
-,TRBV7-3,12,ASAQGFRADTQY
-,TRBV7-2,11,ASSAGQGATQY
-,TRBV4-2,15,ASSQEPGQGWGNTIY
-,TRBV9,13,ASSLSGAVGYEQF
medium-sized,TRBV4-2,14,ASSQVSGSGNGELF
large,TRBV7-6,11,ASSLGPNYEQY
once,TRBV6-6,11,ASRESQGEKLF
-,TRBV20-1,9,SARGLGGYT
few,TRBV14,11,ASNRFSTDTQY
few,TRBV4-3,14,ASSQDPGQGSEKLF
-,TRBV12-5,13,ASTSPSRNTGELF
-,TRBV11-2,14,ASSPLDRKGVYEQY
-,TRBV30,11,AWTGTEFSPLH
-,TRBV14,16,ASSPGPLGTGAPYEQY
-,TRBV10-3,13,AISNTGTSGSPLH
-,TRBV14,11,ASSPQSYNEQF
-,TRBV9,13,ASSSGVGAGNTIY
-,TRBV27,12,ASSLGPVLNEQF